This TCR beta chain is drawn from a study of shared clonotypes between healthy human individuals. Germline values: CDR1 KGHSH, CDR2 LQKENI. Trimming removed 3 bases from V and 3 bases from J, with 17 bases in between. The CDR3 is 16 amino acids. Deep level was the assay's run setting. TCRdb's table, derived via immunoSEQ multiplex PCR, lists solely in-frame clones and lacks some. The table lists around 600,000 clones, roughly 97% of them singletons, with less than 0.065% in the top ten. Those who donated, Caucasian adults without exception, all lived in Nashville, Tennessee. Sequenced sample: naive CD4+ T cells sorted from blood. Subset here: CD45RA+ positively selected. V is TRBV18 and J is TRBJ2-5; D remains unclear. The sequence was collected from a woman aged 25 to 39 in good health. The CDR3 spells CASSPWELKKKETQYF. Here the CDR3 DNA reads TGTGCCAGCTCACCGTGGGAACTTAAGAAAAAAGAGACCCAGTACTTC.